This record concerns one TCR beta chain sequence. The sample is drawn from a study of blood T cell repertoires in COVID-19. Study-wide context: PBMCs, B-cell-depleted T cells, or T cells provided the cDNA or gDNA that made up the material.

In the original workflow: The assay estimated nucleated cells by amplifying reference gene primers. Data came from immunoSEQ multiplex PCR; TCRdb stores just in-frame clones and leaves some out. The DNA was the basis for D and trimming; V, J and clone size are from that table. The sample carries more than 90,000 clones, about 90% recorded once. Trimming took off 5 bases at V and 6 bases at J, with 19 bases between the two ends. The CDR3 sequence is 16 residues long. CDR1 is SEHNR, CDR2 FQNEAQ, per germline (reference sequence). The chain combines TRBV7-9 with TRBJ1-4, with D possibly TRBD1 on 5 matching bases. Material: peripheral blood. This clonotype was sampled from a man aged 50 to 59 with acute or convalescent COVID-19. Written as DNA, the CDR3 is TGTGCCAGCAGCGAGATGACGACAGAATTCTATGAAAAACTGTTTTTT. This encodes CASSEMTTEFYEKLFF.